This passage covers 19 T cell receptor beta chains from one sample sequenced in a study of blood T cell repertoires in COVID-19. The data were produced by immunoSEQ multiplex PCR, yet TCRdb's version contains in-frame clones alone and is incomplete. The sample includes approximately 350,000 clones, approximately 91% seen only once; the top ten take roughly 6.6%. Source material: peripheral blood. The receptors derive from a woman in her 70s with COVID-19, enrolled during active disease.

This clone is a singleton in its sample. The V gene is TRBV9, the J gene TRBJ2-7; D might be TRBD1 (6 bases). The length of the CDR3 is 13 residues. Trimming cost V 0 bases and J 2 bases, with 6 bases left between them. Germline-derived CDR1 and CDR2 are SGDLS and YYNGEE. Here the CDR3 reads CASSVGTAYEQYF. CDR3 coding DNA: TGTGCCAGCAGCGTAGGGACAGCCTACGAGCAGTACTTC.

This clone was found once. The chain recombines TRBV5-1 with TRBJ2-1; weak D call: TRBD1 (6 bases). The CDR3 totals 15 residues. The germline CDR1 and CDR2 sequences are SGHRS and YFSETQ. V was trimmed by 0 bases and J by 7 bases, leaving 14 bases between them. The CDR3 sequence is CASSLAWDNPNEQFF. CDR3 nucleotides: TGCGCCAGCAGCTTGGCCTGGGACAATCCGAATGAGCAGTTCTTC.

The chain carries TRBV7-9 and TRBJ1-2; the match to TRBD1 covers 7 bases. V was pared by 4 bases and J by 8 bases, with 7 bases of the junction left unmatched. The CDR3 has 13 amino acids. Germline V CDR1 and CDR2: SEHNR, FQNEAQ (reference sequence). CDR3 nucleotide sequence: TGTGCCAGCAGCTGGTCAGGGGGTAAAGGCTACACCTTC. Protein product: CASSWSGGKGYTF.

The rearrangement links TRBV10-3 to TRBJ1-4; D unclear. Germline V gene lookup returns CDR1 ENHRY and CDR2 SYGVKD. Trimming shortened V by 10 bases and J by 5 bases, and 14 bases separated the two germline ends. The CDR3 length is 13 residues. CDR3 region: CATADYPNEKLFF. The CDR3 coding sequence is TGTGCCACCGCGGATTATCCGAATGAAAAACTGTTTTTT.

V gene TRBV29-1 combines with J gene TRBJ1-1; perhaps TRBD1 as D (6 bases). Germline-derived CDR1 and CDR2 are SQVTM and ANQGSEA. The CDR3 sequence is 14 residues long. V lost 1 base to trimming and J lost 5 bases, with 14 bases between them. The CDR3 DNA reads as TGCAGCGTTGAAGTTCGGGGGGCAGTGACTGAAGCTTTCTTT. This gives the protein CSVEVRGAVTEAFF.

This clone has just one count. CDR3 nucleotides: TGTGCCAGCAGCCCTATGAGGGGGACAGGGGGCACGCGGGGCACTGAAGCTTTCTTT. It is translated as CASSPMRGTGGTRGTEAFF. The chain employs TRBV6-2 or TRBV6-3 and TRBJ1-1; 12 bases fit TRBD1. This CDR3 region has 19 residues. Per the germline V gene, CDR1 is MNHEY and CDR2 is SVGEGT. Losses at the gene ends were 6 bases for V and 4 bases for J; bases not matched to a gene: 18.

Notes on this clone: The sample carries other DNA sequences with the same CDR3. The chain has TRBV5-6 and TRBJ2-7; a weak D match, TRBD2 (7 bases). Germline assignment: CDR1 SGHDT and CDR2 YYEEEE. V was trimmed by 2 bases and J by 6 bases, leaving 12 bases between them. This CDR3 comprises 13 residues. CDR3: CASSFGGRAEQYF. CDR3 DNA: TGTGCCAGCAGCTTCGGGGGGCGTGCCGAGCAGTACTTC.

The chain uses TRBV6-5 and TRBJ1-1; a possible D gene is TRBD1 (6 bases). CDR1 MNHEY and CDR2 SVGAGI come from the germline V gene. The CDR3 consists of 15 residues. Between the trimmed V and J ends, which lost 2 bases and 1 base, there was a span of 11 bases. The DNA of the CDR3 is TGTGCCAGCAGTTACGAGGACAGTCCGAACACTGAAGCTTTCTTT. It translates to CASSYEDSPNTEAFF.

J is TRBJ1-2 and V is TRBV4-1; D uncertain. Trimming took off 6 bases at V and 0 bases at J, with 14 bases between the two ends. The V gene's germline CDR1 is MGHRA and CDR2 YSYEKL. This CDR3 has 15 residues. The CDR3 DNA reads as TGCGCCAGCAGGGACTTCGGCGGAGCTAACTATGGCTACACCTTC. Translating it yields CASRDFGGANYGYTF.

The rearrangement links TRBV7-8 to TRBJ1-2; D is uncertain. The CDR3 consists of 12 residues. V was shortened by 2 bases and J by 5 bases, with 6 bases between the two germline ends. Germline V CDR1 and CDR2: SGHVS, FQNEAQ. The CDR3 nucleotides read TGTGCCAGCAGCTTATCGGGATATGGCTACACCTTC. This sequence encodes CASSLSGYGYTF.

The rearrangement uses TRBV18 and TRBJ1-2; TRBD1 agrees at 10 bases. CDR3 length equals 15 residues. V lost 0 bases and J lost 8; bases outside the gene matches: 6. The germline V gene encodes CDR1 KGHSH and CDR2 LQKENI. CDR3 nucleotides: TGTGCCAGCTCACCACCGGGGGACAGGGGTGTGGGCTACACCTTC. Amino acid sequence: CASSPPGDRGVGYTF.

The rearrangement uses TRBV7-2 and TRBJ2-5; 14 positions agree with TRBD2. CDR1 and CDR2 (germline): SGHTA, FQGNSA. The trim removed 4 bases at V and 5 bases at J, leaving 6 bases unmatched. The CDR3 has 16 residues. CDR3 protein: CASSSQGLAGAETQYF. CDR3 nucleotides: TGTGCCAGCAGCTCCCAGGGACTAGCGGGGGCCGAGACCCAGTACTTC.

The gene calls are TRBV28 and TRBJ1-4, with a weak D call TRBD1 (6 bases). The germline gives CDR1 MDHEN, CDR2 SYDVKM. This CDR3 spans 16 amino acids. V lost 3 bases and J 0 bases, leaving 11 bases between the germline ends. This CDR3 reads CASSLDRWATNEKLFF. CDR3 coding DNA: TGTGCCAGCAGTTTGGACAGATGGGCAACTAATGAAAAACTGTTTTTT.

The rearrangement joins TRBV9 to TRBJ1-1; 9 nucleotides match TRBD1. J was trimmed by 5 bases and V by 0 bases; bases with no gene match: 5. This CDR3 has 15 amino acids. Germline V gene sequence: CDR1 SGDLS, CDR2 YYNGEE. The CDR3 loop reads CASSVVGTGRTEAFF. The CDR3 nucleotides are TGTGCCAGCAGCGTAGTGGGGACAGGGCGGACTGAAGCTTTCTTT.

Only a few counts were recorded for this clone. CDR3 in amino acids: CASSLGNRDYNEQFF. The CDR3 DNA reads TGTGCCAGCAGCCTTGGAAACAGGGACTACAATGAGCAGTTCTTC. The J gene is TRBJ2-1, the V gene TRBV7-9; a possible D gene is TRBD1 (6 bases). Trimming took off 5 bases at V and 3 bases at J, with 14 bases between the two ends. This CDR3 has 15 residues. Germline CDR1 and CDR2: SEHNR and FQNEAQ (reference sequence).

The chain employs TRBV20-1 and TRBJ2-3, with 9 bases matching TRBD2. The V gene's germline CDR1 is DFQATT and CDR2 SNEGSKA (reference sequence). This CDR3 spans 15 amino acids. Germline trimming cut 3 bases from V and 2 bases from J; bases unmatched to any gene: 6. CDR3 protein: CSASWAGGFTDTQYF. The CDR3 DNA reads TGCAGTGCTAGTTGGGCGGGGGGGTTCACAGATACGCAGTATTTT.

V gene TRBV18 combines with J gene TRBJ1-5; unclear D gene. Trimming took 3 bases from V and 4 from J, leaving 13 bases between them. The CDR3 runs to 15 residues. CDR1 is KGHSH and CDR2 is LQKENI in the germline V gene. The chain's CDR3 is CASSPGGLMNQPQHF. The DNA of the CDR3 is TGTGCCAGCTCACCGGGAGGGCTGATGAATCAGCCCCAGCATTTT.

This rearrangement joins TRBV5-1 to TRBJ1-4, with 9 nucleotides matching TRBD1. The CDR3 contains 15 residues. Germline CDR1 reads SGHRS; CDR2 reads YFSETQ. Trimming cost V 2 bases and J 3 bases; bases outside gene matches: 2. Here the CDR3 reads CASSLQGASNEKLFF. For the CDR3, the DNA is TGCGCCAGCAGCTTACAGGGGGCGTCTAATGAAAAACTGTTTTTT.

The chain combines TRBV18 with TRBJ1-5, with a possible D match to TRBD1 (5 bases). The CDR3 loop spans 13 amino acids. V was trimmed by 3 bases and J by 4 bases, leaving 7 bases between them. Germline values: CDR1 KGHSH, CDR2 LQKENI. CDR3 amino acids: CASSPGRNQPQHF. The CDR3 coding sequence is TGTGCCAGCTCACCGGGGCGAAATCAGCCCCAGCATTTT.